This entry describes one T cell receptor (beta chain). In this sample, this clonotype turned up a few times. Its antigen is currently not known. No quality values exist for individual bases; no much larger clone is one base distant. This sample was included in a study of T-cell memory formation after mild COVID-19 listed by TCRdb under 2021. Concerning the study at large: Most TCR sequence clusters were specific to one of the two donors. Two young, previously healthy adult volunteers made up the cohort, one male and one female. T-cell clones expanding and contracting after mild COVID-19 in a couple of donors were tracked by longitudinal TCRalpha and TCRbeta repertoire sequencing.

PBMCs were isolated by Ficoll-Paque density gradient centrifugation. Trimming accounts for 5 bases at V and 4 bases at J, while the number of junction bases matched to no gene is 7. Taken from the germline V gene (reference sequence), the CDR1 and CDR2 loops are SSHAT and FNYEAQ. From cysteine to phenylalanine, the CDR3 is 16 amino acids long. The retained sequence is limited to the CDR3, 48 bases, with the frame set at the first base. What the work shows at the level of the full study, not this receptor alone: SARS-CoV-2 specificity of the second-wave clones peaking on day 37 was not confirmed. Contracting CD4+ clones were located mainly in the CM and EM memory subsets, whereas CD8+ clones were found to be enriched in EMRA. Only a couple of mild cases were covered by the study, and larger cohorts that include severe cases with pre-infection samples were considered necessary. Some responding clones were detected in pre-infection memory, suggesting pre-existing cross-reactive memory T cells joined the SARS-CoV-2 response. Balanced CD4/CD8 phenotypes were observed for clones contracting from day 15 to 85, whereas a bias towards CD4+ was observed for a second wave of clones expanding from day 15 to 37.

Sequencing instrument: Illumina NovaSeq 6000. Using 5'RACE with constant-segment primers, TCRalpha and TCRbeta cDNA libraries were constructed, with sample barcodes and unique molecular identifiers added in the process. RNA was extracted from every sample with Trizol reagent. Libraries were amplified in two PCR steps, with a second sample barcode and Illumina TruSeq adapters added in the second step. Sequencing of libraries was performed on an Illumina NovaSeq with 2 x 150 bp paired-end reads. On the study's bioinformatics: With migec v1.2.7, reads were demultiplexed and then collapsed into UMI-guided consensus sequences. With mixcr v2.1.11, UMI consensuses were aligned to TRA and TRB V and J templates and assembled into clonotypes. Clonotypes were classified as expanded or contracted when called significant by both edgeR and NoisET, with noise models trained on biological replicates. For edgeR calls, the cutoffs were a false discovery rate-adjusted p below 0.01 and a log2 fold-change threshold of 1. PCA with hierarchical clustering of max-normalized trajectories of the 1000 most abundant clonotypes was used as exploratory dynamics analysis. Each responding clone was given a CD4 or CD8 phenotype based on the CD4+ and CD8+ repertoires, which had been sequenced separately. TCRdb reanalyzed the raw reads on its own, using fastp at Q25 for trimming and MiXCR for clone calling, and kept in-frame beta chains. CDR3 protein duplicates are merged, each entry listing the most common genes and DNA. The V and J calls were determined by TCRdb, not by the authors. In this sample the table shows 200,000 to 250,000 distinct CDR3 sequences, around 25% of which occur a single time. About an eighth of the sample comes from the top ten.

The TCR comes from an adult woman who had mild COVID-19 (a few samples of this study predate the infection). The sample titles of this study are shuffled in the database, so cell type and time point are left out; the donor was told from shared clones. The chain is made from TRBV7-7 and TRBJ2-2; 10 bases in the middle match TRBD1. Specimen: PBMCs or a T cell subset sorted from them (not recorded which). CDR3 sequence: CASSPRGQGSTGELFF. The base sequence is TGTGCCAGCAGCCCGCGGGGACAGGGGAGCACCGGGGAGCTGTTTTTT.